The 2 T cell receptor beta chains listed next were all sequenced from one sample in a study of Ad26.COV2.S vaccination and SARS-CoV-2 variants. Generated by immunoSEQ multiplex PCR, the TCRdb table keeps only in-frame clones and is missing some. The data contain about 680,000 clones, more than 80% of them seen just once; the ten biggest clones take up over 1.3%. Treatment here: roughly 19 received Ad26.COV2.S at low or high dose, single or two shots; 5 received placebo; per-sample allocation not given. Day 63 following the first vaccine or placebo injection was when the samples were taken. The sample consisted of peripheral blood, taken in a trial of Ad26.COV2.S vaccine versus placebo. Receptor source: a person between 18 and 59 years old who received the Ad26.COV2.S COVID-19 vaccine or a placebo.

The chain has TRBV5-1 and TRBJ1-1; no definite D call. Germline V gives CDR1 SGHRS, CDR2 YFSETQ. The V and J ends lost 0 bases and 0 bases respectively, with 6 bases between them. This CDR3 is built from 14 residues. CDR3 bases: TGCGCCAGCAGCTTGGAATTGTTGAACACTGAAGCTTTCTTT. Its protein product is CASSLELLNTEAFF.

This chain joins TRBV7-2 and TRBJ2-5, with 8 bases lining up with TRBD2. The germline V gene encodes CDR1 SGHTA and CDR2 FQGNSA. The V gene end was trimmed by 4 bases and the J gene end by 2 bases; junction bases not matched to a gene: 6. The CDR3 sequence is 15 residues long. CDR3 coding DNA: TGTGCCAGCAGCTCGAACCCGGGAGGGCAAGAGACCCAGTACTTC. This codes for CASSSNPGGQETQYF. The full variable domain, in which reference TRBV7-2 and TRBJ2-5 provide the parts outside the CDR3, is GAGVSQSPSNKVTEKGKDVELRCDPISGHTALYWYRQSLGQGLEFLIYFQGNSAPDKSGLPSDRFSAERTGGSVSTLTIQRTQQEDSAVYLCASSSNPGGQETQYFGPGTRLLVL.